Each of the 32 T cell receptor beta chains below was sequenced from the same sample in a study of blood T cells in healthy people across ages. Next came a second PCR, run for about 7 to 12 cycles, which used a sample-barcoded 5' primer along with a J-beta primer mix. Using its own MiXCR run on the 5' RACE reads, TCRdb lists one record per CDR3 protein. Of approximately 1,700,000 distinct CDR3 sequences listed, approximately 39% are singletons. The sample comprised blood. These TCRs come from a human donor in good health.

This chain uses TRBV9 with TRBJ2-1; D is uncertain. Germline-derived CDR1 and CDR2 are SGDLS and YYNGEE. The CDR3 covers 15 residues. The V end lost 3 bases, the J end lost 7 bases, and 17 bases lay between the germline ends. The CDR3 spells CASSEDPDMDNEQFF. DNA for the CDR3: TGTGCCAGCAGCGAGGACCCCGACATGGATAATGAGCAGTTCTTC.

In its sample, this clonotype was seen a few times. This sequence joins TRBV7-9 and TRBJ1-2; 7 bases fit TRBD1. V shed 2 bases and J 4 bases; nucleotides not matched to a gene: 16. Germline CDR1 SEHNR, CDR2 FQNEAQ (reference sequence). This CDR3 has 18 amino acids. CDR3: CASSLLGQGGSLSYGYTF. The CDR3 DNA is TGTGCCAGCAGCTTATTGGGGCAGGGGGGATCCCTATCCTATGGCTACACCTTC.

CDR3 DNA: TGTGCCAGTAGTCCCTTTCTAGCGGCCTACAATGAGCAGTTCTTC. Translating gives CASSPFLAAYNEQFF. The chain has TRBV19 and TRBJ2-1; 7 nucleotides align to TRBD2. The CDR3 is 15 residues long. V shed 5 bases and J 2 bases; nucleotides not matched to a gene: 6. Per the germline V gene, CDR1 is LNHDA and CDR2 is SQIVND (reference sequence).

In its sample, this clonotype was seen a few times. This CDR3 is CASSYFGGRGSTYEQYF. DNA for the CDR3: TGTGCCAGCAGTTACTTCGGGGGCAGGGGCTCTACCTACGAGCAGTACTTC. The V call is TRBV6-6, the J call TRBJ2-4; D is tentatively TRBD1 or TRBD2 (6 bases each). TRBJ2-7 matches the DNA end more closely, so the J call is doubtful. The CDR3 has 17 residues. CDR1 MNHNY and CDR2 SVGAGI come from the germline V gene (reference sequence).

The rearrangement links TRBV24-1 to TRBJ2-3; no clear D. The CDR3 runs to 12 residues. The V gene lost 4 bases and the J gene lost 8 bases, with 9 bases spanning the gap. Germline-derived CDR1 and CDR2 are KGHDR and SFDVKD. The CDR3 is CATSEGSSTQYF. CDR3 coding DNA: TGTGCCACCAGTGAGGGATCTAGTACGCAGTATTTT.

The rearrangement joins TRBV20-1 to TRBJ1-1; D perhaps matches TRBD1 (5 bases). CDR1 and CDR2 (germline): DFQATT, SNEGSKA (reference sequence). This CDR3 region has 12 residues. Trimming removed 5 bases from V and 5 bases from J, with 12 bases in between. CDR3 bases: TGCAGTGCTCCACAGGCGGATACTGAAGCTTTCTTT. Protein product: CSAPQADTEAFF.

There are a few counts of this clonotype. The chain links TRBV20-1 to TRBJ1-1; D is undetermined. The CDR3 is 11 amino acids. Germline CDR1 and CDR2: DFQATT and SNEGSKA (reference sequence). V was pared by 6 bases and J by 11 bases, with 16 bases between. CDR3 region: CSAPTRGSAFF. In nucleotides, the CDR3 is TGCAGTGCGCCCACCCGCGGGTCGGCTTTCTTT.

The chain uses TRBV27 and TRBJ1-5; a weak D match, TRBD1 (6 bases). CDR1 is MNHEY and CDR2 is SMNVEV in the germline V gene (reference sequence). V dropped 5 bases and J dropped 5 bases, with 16 bases sitting between them. The CDR3 is 15 residues long. The CDR3 DNA follows: TGTGCCAGCAGTCGCACAGGGTACGGGTATCAGCCCCAGCATTTT. Amino acids: CASSRTGYGYQPQHF.

This clonotype was picked up a small number of times. The V and J genes are TRBV2 and TRBJ2-1; 11 bases align to TRBD2. The ends lost 6 bases at V and 7 bases at J; junction bases unmatched: 14. The CDR3 length is 17 residues. Germline values: CDR1 SNHLY, CDR2 FYNNEI. In DNA, the CDR3 is TGTGCCAGCAGCTCCGGGACTAGCGGACAAGCGCGAAATGAGCAGTTCTTC. Translated: CASSSGTSGQARNEQFF.

This chain connects TRBV5-1 to TRBJ1-2, with no clear D. The CDR3 extends over 16 amino acids. Trimming pared 3 bases from V and 5 bases from J, leaving 20 bases between. Germline V CDR1 and CDR2: SGHRS, YFSETQ. The chain's CDR3 is CASSSDPERGRYGYTF. CDR3 nucleotides: TGCGCCAGCAGCTCTGACCCGGAACGAGGAAGGTATGGCTACACCTTC.

This clonotype was seen more than once but under ten times. J is TRBJ2-1 and V is TRBV29-1; TRBD1 or TRBD2 may be the D gene (5 bases each). The CDR3 is made up of 15 amino acids. Germline V gene sequence: CDR1 SQVTM, CDR2 ANQGSEA. Trimming removed 1 base at V and 0 bases at J, with 10 bases between. CDR3 amino acids: CSVEADGGSYNEQFF. Here the CDR3 DNA reads TGCAGCGTTGAAGCCGATGGGGGCTCCTACAATGAGCAGTTCTTC.

V gene TRBV6-5 combines with J gene TRBJ2-1; D not resolved. The CDR3 is 17 amino acids. In germline, CDR1 is MNHEY, CDR2 SVGAGI. V gave up 0 bases and J gave up 0 bases, with 12 bases separating them. The DNA of the CDR3 is TGTGCCAGCAGTTACTCAGGACCCTCGAGCTCCTACAATGAGCAGTTCTTC. Encoded protein: CASSYSGPSSSYNEQFF.

This chain joins TRBV6-2 or TRBV6-3 and TRBJ1-5; a weak D match, TRBD1 (5 bases). V dropped 11 bases and J dropped 3 bases, with 23 bases sitting between them. The CDR3 is made up of 16 amino acids. Germline-derived CDR1 and CDR2 are MNHEY and SVGEGT. Here the CDR3 reads CARSDPLGQFNQPQHF. The DNA for the CDR3 is TGTGCCCGGTCTGATCCCCTTGGACAATTCAATCAGCCCCAGCATTTT.

In regard to this clonotype: One end of the junction fails to match germline, which may point to a read error. DNA for the CDR3: TGTGCCAGCAGCTCCAGCGGGGACTTAAGCTCCTACGGGCAGTACTTC. It specifies CASSSSGDLSSYGQYF. The chain is built from TRBV7-8 and TRBJ2-7; 7 positions match TRBD2. The CDR3 loop spans 16 amino acids. Looked up from germline, CDR1 is SGHVS and CDR2 is FQNEAQ.

This clonotype has ten or more counts. The J gene is TRBJ1-1, the V gene TRBV4-2; tentative D call: TRBD1 (6 bases). Trimming took off 3 bases at V and 2 bases at J, with 16 bases between the two ends. CDR1 is LGHNA and CDR2 is YNFKEQ in the germline V gene. CDR3 length: 16 amino acids. The CDR3 DNA sequence: TGTGCCAGCAGCCACGGATCGGGGGCTAGTAACACTGAAGCTTTCTTT. It yields the protein CASSHGSGASNTEAFF.

This chain connects TRBV29-1 to TRBJ1-2, with TRBD1 identical over 9 bases. V lost 7 bases to trimming and J lost 7 bases; unmatched junction nucleotides: 13. From germline, CDR1 is SQVTM and CDR2 ANQGSEA. The CDR3 loop spans 14 amino acids. CDR3 residues: CSATPGQGFGGYTF. CDR3 coding DNA: TGCAGCGCTACCCCGGGACAGGGTTTCGGTGGCTACACCTTC.

This chain links TRBV12-3 or TRBV12-4 with TRBJ1-4; D possibly corresponds to TRBD1 (5 bases). V was trimmed by 1 base and J by 7 bases, leaving 13 bases between them. The CDR3 totals 15 residues. Here the CDR3 reads CASSLDQGRSEKLFF. For the CDR3, the DNA is TGTGCCAGCAGTTTAGATCAGGGACGGTCTGAAAAACTGTTTTTT.

This clonotype was detected only a few times. The chain links TRBV20-1 to TRBJ1-2; 9 nucleotides agree with TRBD1. J gave up 8 bases and V 6 bases, and 7 bases lay outside the gene matches. Germline CDR1 and CDR2: DFQATT and SNEGSKA (reference sequence). The length of the CDR3 is 12 residues. CDR3 sequence reads: CSALGQGQGYTF. CDR3 in DNA: TGCAGTGCGCTTGGACAGGGGCAAGGCTACACCTTC.

This chain links TRBV6-5 with TRBJ1-2; TRBD1 might be the D (6 bases). V lost 8 bases, J lost 7 bases, and 20 bases lay in between. Germline V gene sequence: CDR1 MNHEY, CDR2 SVGAGI. This CDR3 region has 14 residues. Written as DNA, the CDR3 is TGTGCCAGCGGAAGCCTGGGGGGGCCCTCTGGCTACACCTTC. Residues: CASGSLGGPSGYTF.

The genes are TRBV12-3 or TRBV12-4 and TRBJ1-2; 10 positions agree with TRBD1. The ends lost 5 bases at V and 7 bases at J; junction bases unmatched: 4. The length of the CDR3 is 13 residues. The CDR3 reads CASSRTGGSGYTF. The CDR3 coding sequence is TGTGCCAGCAGTCGGACAGGGGGTAGTGGCTACACCTTC.

V usage is TRBV9 and J usage is TRBJ2-5; perhaps TRBD1 as D (6 bases). The length of the CDR3 is 14 residues. V was pared by 0 bases and J by 3 bases, with 9 bases between. Germline V lookup: CDR1 SGDLS, CDR2 YYNGEE. CDR3 residues: CASSVEGGEETQYF. CDR3 sequence (DNA): TGTGCCAGCAGCGTAGAAGGGGGTGAAGAGACCCAGTACTTC.

The chain is built from TRBV5-1 and TRBJ2-1, with D perhaps being TRBD1 or TRBD2 (5 bases each). This CDR3 has 17 amino acids. Germline V CDR1 and CDR2: SGHRS, YFSETQ. Trimming shortened V by 4 bases and J by 4 bases, and 21 bases separated the two germline ends. This chain's CDR3 is CASSPYSVGTAYNEQFF. In DNA form, the CDR3 reads TGCGCCAGCAGCCCGTACTCGGTCGGGACGGCTTACAATGAGCAGTTCTTC. Variable domain in full (rest from reference TRBV5-1 and TRBJ2-1): KAGVTQTPRYLIKTRGQQVTLSCSPISGHRSVSWYQQTPGQGLQFLFEYFSETQRNKGNFPGRFSGRQFSNSRSEMNVSTLELGDSALYLCASSPYSVGTAYNEQFFGPGTRLTVL.

The chain combines TRBV28 with TRBJ1-2; D ambiguous. Trimming took 6 bases from V and 2 from J, leaving 13 bases between them. This CDR3 comprises 14 residues. Germline V gene sequence: CDR1 MDHEN, CDR2 SYDVKM. CDR3: CASSGMWVNYGYTF. DNA for the CDR3: TGTGCCAGCAGCGGTATGTGGGTAAACTATGGCTACACCTTC.

About this clonotype itself: This may arise from a read error, as a much more abundant clone is one base away. The V gene is TRBV29-1, the J gene TRBJ2-4; 7 bases map to TRBD2. Germline CDR1 SQVTM, CDR2 ANQGSEA. The CDR3 is 15 amino acids. V gave up 7 bases and J gave up 11 bases; unmatched junction bases: 20. CDR3 nucleotides: TGCAGCGCCGAACGTTCCGGCGGGGGAGGAGACGTTCAGTACTTC. Amino acid sequence: CSAERSGGGGDVQYF.

The rearrangement joins TRBV12-3 or TRBV12-4 to TRBJ1-1; 8 bases are shared with TRBD1. Unmatched junction bases numbered 10, after V lost 6 bases and J lost 4 bases. This CDR3 comprises 15 residues. CDR3 nucleotides: TGTGCCAGCAGCCCGACAGGGGAAGGGTTCACTGAAGCTTTCTTT. Translating it yields CASSPTGEGFTEAFF.

The V gene is TRBV29-1, the J gene TRBJ2-3, with TRBD1 matching over 11 bases. Germline V gene sequence: CDR1 SQVTM, CDR2 ANQGSEA. Unmatched junction bases numbered 5, after V lost 6 bases and J lost 6 bases. The CDR3 runs to 13 residues. CDR3 residues: CSVGQGGMDTQYF. CDR3 DNA: TGCAGCGTGGGACAGGGGGGGATGGATACGCAGTATTTT.

This clonotype has just a few counts. The rearrangement uses TRBV29-1 and TRBJ1-1, with no clear D. V was trimmed by 7 bases and J by 8 bases, leaving 17 bases between them. The CDR3 extends over 12 amino acids. CDR1 is SQVTM, CDR2 ANQGSEA, per germline. CDR3 amino acids: CSAKTNSEEAFF. The DNA for the CDR3 is TGCAGCGCTAAGACAAACTCCGAAGAAGCTTTCTTT. The full variable domain, with the rest looked up from reference TRBV29-1 and TRBJ1-1, is SAVISQKPSRDICQRGTSLTIQCQVDSQVTMMFWYRQQPGQSLTLIATANQGSEATYESGFVIDKFPISRPNLTFSTLTVSNMSPEDSSIYLCSAKTNSEEAFFGQGTRLTVV.

The chain uses TRBV9 and TRBJ2-5, with a tentative D call TRBD2 (6 bases). CDR1 and CDR2 (germline): SGDLS, YYNGEE. The CDR3 has 15 residues. V lost 0 bases and J lost 1, with 10 bases in between. CDR3 coding DNA: TGTGCCAGCAGCGTAGCTGGAGGGACCCAAGAGACCCAGTACTTC. It specifies CASSVAGGTQETQYF.

Only a few counts were recorded for this clonotype. The rearrangement links TRBV20-1 to TRBJ2-7, with TRBD1 matching over 7 bases. The CDR3 is 13 amino acids. Germline values: CDR1 DFQATT, CDR2 SNEGSKA (reference sequence). The V and J ends lost 6 bases and 2 bases, in that order; junction bases with no gene match: 7. As DNA, the CDR3 is TGCAGTGCACAGGCAGGGACAGCCTACGAGCAGTACTTC. Encoded protein: CSAQAGTAYEQYF.

The table lists this clonotype with a few counts. The chain couples TRBV4-3 to TRBJ1-2; D is undetermined. The CDR3 contains 14 residues. The V and J ends lost 0 bases and 7 bases respectively, with 12 bases between them. The germline CDR1 and CDR2 sequences are LGHNA and YSLEER. The DNA for the CDR3 is TGCGCCAGCAGCCAAGATCCCTCCGCTGGTGGCTACACCTTC. Amino acids: CASSQDPSAGGYTF.

This clonotype was seen only a few times. V is TRBV20-1 and J is TRBJ2-3; TRBD1 matches 8 bases. Germline V gene data show CDR1 as DFQATT and CDR2 as SNEGSKA (reference sequence). With 6 bases clipped from V and 1 base from J, the junction kept 6 bases outside the gene matches. There are 14 residues in the CDR3. The CDR3 reads CSAAMGQGTDTQYF. CDR3 in DNA: TGCAGTGCGGCAATGGGACAGGGCACAGATACGCAGTATTTT.

The V gene is TRBV6-6, the J gene TRBJ2-7, with no clear D. This CDR3 comprises 11 residues. V lost 8 bases, J lost 5 bases, and 10 bases lay in between. Germline values: CDR1 MNHNY, CDR2 SVGAGI (reference sequence). DNA of the CDR3: TGTGCCAGCTCGGAAATCGACGAGCAGTACTTC. This codes for CASSEIDEQYF.